Detailed here is one T cell receptor beta chain. Its antigen is unknown. The sample belongs to a study of prognosis after radiotherapy for stage I lung cancer. Study findings and constraints: There was no determination made of whether the expanded TCR clones were tumor-specific. Lower Shannon entropy after stereotactic body radiation therapy was observed in patients who went on to develop distant metastases. Reports indicated that TRBV and TRBJ gene usage differed between patients with and without metastases, including differences in roughly nine V and a couple of J genes after SBRT.

TCR beta CDR3 amplification from genomic DNA was performed by two-round multiplex PCR. Every TRBV and TRBJ gene had its own specific primer in first-round PCR. With universal primers, the second PCR round was performed. TCRdb itself ran the multiplex PCR reads through MiXCR, one entry per CDR3 protein. The sample records fewer than 15,000 distinct CDR3 sequences, around 48% being singletons. The sequences come from PBMCs, collected before or after stereotactic body radiation therapy (not recorded which). This clonotype originated in a donor over 45 with non-small cell lung cancer.

CDR3 region: CASSLQMKGEAFF. DNA of the CDR3: TGTGCCAGCAGCTTACAGATGAAGGGTGAAGCTTTCTTT. The chain joins TRBV7-2 to TRBJ1-1; D ambiguous. Germline CDR1 is SGHTA and CDR2 is FQGNSA. There are 13 residues in the CDR3. Trimming took off 2 bases at V and 7 bases at J, with 11 bases between the two ends.